These 24 T cell receptor beta chains originate from one sample sequenced in a study of CD8 T cells in ankylosing spondylitis. One entry per CDR3 protein, called by TCRdb with MiXCR from the 5' RACE reads. The sample yields 130,000 or so distinct CDR3 sequences, around 7% seen once. Sequenced: blood, either unsorted or a sorted T cell fraction (not recorded which). These receptors came from a male donor with ankylosing spondylitis or in good health (not recorded which).

This clonotype was observed at least ten times. V and J are TRBV12-3 or TRBV12-4 and TRBJ1-4, with 9 bases matching TRBD1. This CDR3 has 15 amino acids. J lost 5 bases, V lost 6 bases, and 7 bases had no gene match. The CDR3 loop is CASSHQTGGNEKLFF. The CDR3 DNA reads as TGTGCCAGCAGCCACCAGACAGGGGGAAATGAAAAACTGTTTTTT.

In its sample, this clonotype was seen many times. The rearrangement uses TRBV12-3 or TRBV12-4 and TRBJ1-4, with D possibly matching TRBD1 (6 bases). V was clipped by 1 base and J by 7 bases, with 13 bases between them. CDR3 length: 15 amino acids. CDR3 sequence reads: CASSLGQGLGEKLFF. CDR3 DNA: TGTGCCAGCAGTTTAGGTCAGGGGTTAGGTGAAAAACTGTTTTTT.

This clonotype was seen ten or more times. The rearrangement links TRBV5-1 to TRBJ1-1, with TRBD1 matching 7 bases. Trimming at V came to 4 bases and at J to 1 base, leaving 7 bases not matched to a gene. Germline V gene data show CDR1 as SGHRS and CDR2 as YFSETQ. CDR3 length: 15 residues. For the CDR3, the DNA is TGCGCCAGCAGCCAGGGACAGTCAAAGAACACTGAAGCTTTCTTT. This gives the protein CASSQGQSKNTEAFF.

There are many counts of this clonotype. J is TRBJ1-2 and V is TRBV5-1; perhaps TRBD1 as D (6 bases). The V gene's germline CDR1 is SGHRS and CDR2 YFSETQ. The CDR3 covers 13 residues. V was shortened by 3 bases and J by 7 bases, with 13 bases between the two germline ends. The CDR3 spells CASSSIDRSGYTF. As DNA, the CDR3 is TGCGCCAGCAGCTCGATCGACAGGAGTGGCTACACCTTC.

The table lists this clonotype with many counts. V gene TRBV5-1 combines with J gene TRBJ1-5; no clear D. Per germline, CDR1 SGHRS and CDR2 YFSETQ. CDR3 length: 15 amino acids. V was clipped by 0 bases and J by 3 bases, with 10 bases between them. Written as DNA, the CDR3 is TGCGCCAGCAGCTTGGCCCCGGATCACAATCAGCCCCAGCATTTT. Amino acid sequence: CASSLAPDHNQPQHF.

This clonotype was detected ten times or more. The rearrangement joins TRBV6-5 to TRBJ1-6; a weak D match, TRBD1 (6 bases). CDR3 length equals 14 residues. From germline, CDR1 is MNHEY and CDR2 SVGAGI. V lost 6 bases and J 8 bases, leaving 14 bases between the germline ends. The CDR3 spells CASSYRVGDSPLHF. CDR3 bases: TGTGCCAGCAGCTACAGGGTTGGAGATTCACCCCTCCACTTT.

This clonotype came up a few times. The rearrangement uses TRBV20-1 and TRBJ2-3; D perhaps matches TRBD2 (6 bases). This CDR3 is 15 amino acids long. Germline V gives CDR1 DFQATT, CDR2 SNEGSKA (reference sequence). The germline V and J ends were trimmed by 1 base and 0 bases, with 11 bases remaining between them. The CDR3 sequence is CSARALARSTDTQYF. As DNA, the CDR3 is TGCAGTGCTAGAGCGCTAGCGCGAAGCACAGATACGCAGTATTTT.

This clonotype was seen at least ten times. V usage is TRBV29-1 and J usage is TRBJ2-3, with D possibly TRBD2 on 6 matching bases. Germline loops: CDR1 SQVTM, CDR2 ANQGSEA. The CDR3 is 15 residues long. The CDR3 sequence is CSISGAGSLTDTQYF. The CDR3, as DNA: TGCAGTATTTCGGGAGCGGGCAGCCTCACAGATACGCAGTATTTT.

This clonotype showed up many times. The rearrangement joins TRBV20-1 to TRBJ2-2; 14 bases fit TRBD2. The CDR3 loop spans 16 amino acids. Germline V gene sequence: CDR1 DFQATT, CDR2 SNEGSKA (reference sequence). The V segment lost 6 bases and the J segment 5 bases; nucleotides outside the gene matches: 8. The CDR3 loop reads CSATGTSGGWTGELFF. DNA for the CDR3: TGCAGTGCCACCGGGACTAGCGGGGGCTGGACCGGGGAGCTGTTTTTT.

This clonotype was seen many times. This chain uses TRBV7-2 with TRBJ1-1; no definite D call. V lost 5 bases and J lost 4, with 14 bases in between. Germline V gene data show CDR1 as SGHTA and CDR2 as FQGNSA. This CDR3 has 14 amino acids. The CDR3 DNA reads as TGTGCCAGCAGCCCCTCTGCGGGTGGCACTGAAGCTTTCTTT. Translating it yields CASSPSAGGTEAFF.

The sample holds a few counts of this clonotype. This chain uses TRBV7-2 with TRBJ2-1, with D possibly being TRBD2 (5 bases). This CDR3 has 15 amino acids. Looked up from germline, CDR1 is SGHTA and CDR2 is FQGNSA. V gave up 3 bases and J gave up 2 bases, with 11 bases separating them. DNA for the CDR3: TGTGCCAGCAGCTTCGAGCGGAGTACCTACAATGAGCAGTTCTTC. Amino acid sequence: CASSFERSTYNEQFF.

The chain employs TRBV12-3 or TRBV12-4 and TRBJ2-5, with 8 bases matching TRBD2. The CDR3 covers 14 residues. J lost 5 bases, V lost 7 bases, and 9 bases had no gene match. The CDR3 bases are TGTGCCAGCAATCGAGCGGGAGCTCAGGAGACCCAGTACTTC. Encoded protein: CASNRAGAQETQYF.

There are many counts of this clonotype. The rearrangement links TRBV29-1 to TRBJ2-1; weak D call: TRBD1 (5 bases). Germline assignment: CDR1 SQVTM and CDR2 ANQGSEA. V was cut by 5 bases and J by 9 bases, with 14 bases left in between. The CDR3 runs to 12 residues. Written as DNA, the CDR3 is TGCAGCGTTCTTAGGGGCAGCAGTGAGCAGTTCTTC. Translated: CSVLRGSSEQFF.

Many counts were recorded for this clonotype. CDR3 region: CSAREGLSGYQETQYF. The CDR3 DNA follows: TGCAGTGCTAGAGAAGGTCTTAGCGGCTACCAAGAGACCCAGTACTTC. The chain couples TRBV20-1 to TRBJ2-5; possibly TRBD2 for D (6 bases). Germline assignment: CDR1 DFQATT and CDR2 SNEGSKA (reference sequence). CDR3 length: 16 residues. V was cut by 0 bases and J by 0 bases, with 14 bases left in between.

There are many counts of this clonotype. The V call is TRBV24-1, the J call TRBJ1-1; 8 bases are shared with TRBD1. Germline loops: CDR1 KGHDR, CDR2 SFDVKD. This CDR3 is built from 16 residues. With 9 bases clipped from V and 2 bases from J, the junction kept 13 bases outside the gene matches. The DNA of the CDR3 is TGTGCCACCGTGGACAGGGTGGGCAGTTCTAACACTGAAGCTTTCTTT. This gives the protein CATVDRVGSSNTEAFF.

This clonotype was observed many times. The CDR3 nucleotides read TGCGCCAGCAATAGCGGGAACACCGGGGAGCTGTTTTTT. Its translation: CASNSGNTGELFF. V gene TRBV5-1 combines with J gene TRBJ2-2, with D possibly matching TRBD2 (6 bases). From germline, CDR1 is SGHRS and CDR2 YFSETQ. CDR3 length: 13 residues. V shed 6 bases and J shed 1 base, with 7 bases lying between them. The complete variable domain, with remaining parts taken from reference TRBV5-1 and TRBJ2-2, reads KAGVTQTPRYLIKTRGQQVTLSCSPISGHRSVSWYQQTPGQGLQFLFEYFSETQRNKGNFPGRFSGRQFSNSRSEMNVSTLELGDSALYLCASNSGNTGELFFGEGSRLTVL.

This clonotype was recorded a few times. The junction departs from the called germline gene at one end, perhaps through a read error. The rearrangement joins TRBV20-1 to TRBJ2-2; the match to TRBD2 covers 12 bases. Germline assignment: CDR1 DFQATT and CDR2 SNEGSKA (reference sequence). The CDR3 is made up of 16 amino acids. This CDR3 is CCARDPSGGASGELFF. The DNA for the CDR3 is TGCTGTGCTAGAGATCCTAGCGGGGGGGCCTCCGGGGAGCTGTTTTTT.

Ten or more counts support this clonotype. The CDR3: CASSSTLQRRYTEAFF. Written as DNA, the CDR3 is TGCGCCAGCAGCTCGACCCTTCAAAGGAGGTACACTGAAGCTTTCTTT. The gene calls are TRBV5-1 and TRBJ1-1; no reliable D call. Germline CDR1 is SGHRS and CDR2 is YFSETQ. V lost 3 bases, J lost 3 bases, and 18 bases lay in between. The CDR3 has 16 residues.

The table lists this clonotype with a few counts. The chain has TRBV9 and TRBJ2-5; 8 nucleotides match TRBD1. Germline V lookup: CDR1 SGDLS, CDR2 YYNGEE. Trimming cost V 3 bases and J 2 bases; bases outside gene matches: 6. This CDR3 comprises 15 residues. In nucleotides, the CDR3 is TGTGCCAGCAGCGCCCGGACAGGGCCGCAAGAGACCCAGTACTTC. It specifies CASSARTGPQETQYF.

There are many counts of this clonotype. This chain connects TRBV5-1 to TRBJ1-2, with a weak D call TRBD1 (6 bases). The CDR3 is 14 residues long. V was cut by 2 bases and J by 2 bases, with 10 bases left in between. Germline loops: CDR1 SGHRS, CDR2 YFSETQ. The CDR3 loop reads CASSLGTSNYGYTF. CDR3 nucleotide sequence: TGCGCCAGCAGCTTAGGGACATCAAACTATGGCTACACCTTC.

This clonotype was seen at least ten times. The V call is TRBV7-6, the J call TRBJ2-7; 8 bases line up with TRBD1. With V trimmed by 1 base and J by 5 bases, 7 bases remained unmatched. This CDR3 comprises 15 residues. Germline V gene sequence: CDR1 SGHVS, CDR2 FNYEAQ. CDR3 residues: CASSLDGQGVHEQYF. In DNA, the CDR3 is TGTGCCAGCAGCTTAGATGGACAGGGAGTCCACGAGCAGTACTTC.

This clonotype was seen at least ten times. The chain is built from TRBV10-3 and TRBJ1-2; possibly TRBD1 for D (5 bases). The V and J ends lost 0 bases and 2 bases respectively, with 7 bases between them. This CDR3 comprises 14 residues. Per germline, CDR1 ENHRY and CDR2 SYGVKD. The chain's CDR3 is CAISESGQNYGYTF. DNA for the CDR3: TGTGCCATCAGTGAGTCGGGGCAGAACTATGGCTACACCTTC.

In regard to this clonotype: A much larger clone lies one base from this, so it may be a read error. The V and J genes are TRBV5-1 and TRBJ1-1; 10 positions match TRBD1. This CDR3 has 18 amino acids. Germline V CDR1 and CDR2: SGHRS, YFSETQ. Trimming cost V 0 bases and J 0 bases; bases outside gene matches: 8. The CDR3 DNA is TGCGCCAGCAGCTTGGGTTCCGGGGACAGGGGTTTGAACACTGAAGCTTTCTTT. Residues: CASSLGSGDRGLNTEAFF.

This sequence joins TRBV3-2 and TRBJ2-3; the table's TRBD2 call for D was not verified on the DNA. TRBV3-2 is noted as a pseudogene. The CDR3 covers 18 residues. CDR3 sequence: CAICFRASGRAVTDTQYF. The CDR3 nucleotides are TGTGCCATCTGTTTTAGAGCTAGCGGGAGGGCCGTGACAGATACGCAGTATTTT.